The 20 T cell receptor beta chains presented below share a single source sample, sequenced in a study of shared clonotypes between healthy human individuals. Assay: immunoSEQ multiplex PCR; the TCRdb copy retains only in-frame clones and omits some. The sample contains about 380,000 clones, approximately 96% of which appear only once. Material: memory CD8+ T cells sorted from blood. The subset here: CD45RO+ cells pooled with CCR7-negative TemRA cells. The origin of the receptors is a man younger than 40 in good health.

As concerns this clone: Other DNA variants within this sample encode the same CDR3. This sequence joins TRBV28 and TRBJ1-5; D unresolved. V was cut by 2 bases and J by 1 base, with 3 bases left in between. This CDR3 region has 13 residues. CDR1 and CDR2 (germline): MDHEN, SYDVKM. The CDR3 nucleotides are TGTGCCAGCAGTTTAACAAGCAATCAGCCCCAGCATTTT. Translation: CASSLTSNQPQHF.

The gene calls are TRBV15 and TRBJ2-7, with 7 bases that match TRBD2. The V gene's germline CDR1 is LNHNV and CDR2 YYDKDF (reference sequence). Trimming took 2 bases from V and 0 from J; bases not matched to a gene: 4. The CDR3 has 15 amino acids. This CDR3 is CATSRMGGSSYEQYF. The CDR3 nucleotides are TGTGCCACCAGCAGAATGGGCGGGAGCTCCTACGAGCAGTACTTC.

The V call is TRBV6-1, the J call TRBJ2-7; the D gene is possibly TRBD2 (6 bases). The CDR3 is made up of 15 amino acids. The V gene lost 5 bases and the J gene lost 0 bases, with 14 bases spanning the gap. Per germline, CDR1 MNHNS and CDR2 SASEGT. The CDR3 sequence is CASSSRDLSSYEQYF. The CDR3 nucleotides read TGTGCCAGCAGTTCCCGGGACTTAAGCTCCTACGAGCAGTACTTC.

V and J are TRBV11-3 and TRBJ1-5; D unresolved. The CDR3 covers 13 residues. Germline loops: CDR1 SGHNT, CDR2 YENEEA. Trimming took 10 bases from V and 5 from J, leaving 15 bases between them. CDR3 sequence: CATHCTSHQPQHF. CDR3 nucleotide sequence: TGTGCCACTCACTGCACCTCGCATCAGCCCCAGCATTTT.

The rearrangement uses TRBV6-5 and TRBJ1-2; D gene ambiguous. This CDR3 region has 14 residues. Germline V CDR1 and CDR2: MNHEY, SVGAGI. Trimming left V 2 bases short and J 1 base short, with 8 bases between. CDR3 nucleotides: TGTGCCAGCAGTTACGGGCGGAATAACTATGGCTACACCTTC. Protein: CASSYGRNNYGYTF.

V and J are TRBV28 and TRBJ1-5; 8 nucleotides agree with TRBD1. The CDR3 is 18 amino acids. V lost 1 base, J lost 7 bases, and 15 bases stayed unmatched. The V gene's germline CDR1 is MDHEN and CDR2 SYDVKM. For the CDR3, the DNA is TGTGCCAGCAGTTTATTCCCCAGCCCCCTGGACAGGGTGCAGCCCCAGCATTTT. It specifies CASSLFPSPLDRVQPQHF.

The CDR3 spells CASSLPQGSGANVLTF. CDR3 coding DNA: TGTGCCAGCAGCTTACCACAGGGCTCTGGGGCCAACGTCCTGACTTTC. The chain links TRBV7-9 to TRBJ2-6, with D possibly matching TRBD1 (6 bases). Germline V CDR1 and CDR2: SEHNR, FQNEAQ (reference sequence). CDR3 size: 16 residues. V was trimmed by 2 bases and J by 0 bases, leaving 8 bases between them.

This chain joins TRBV7-3 and TRBJ2-7; TRBD2 matches 11 bases. J lost 7 bases, V lost 5 bases, and 10 bases had no gene match. The CDR3 has 15 amino acids. Germline CDR1 and CDR2: SGHTA and FQGTGA. CDR3 nucleotides: TGTGCCAGCAGCCCGGAACTAGCGGGAGCGGGTGAGCAGTACTTC. Translating gives CASSPELAGAGEQYF.

The chain recombines TRBV28 with TRBJ1-1, with no clear D. Trimming removed 2 bases at V and 8 bases at J, with 6 bases between. There are 11 residues in the CDR3. CDR1 and CDR2 from the germline V gene are MDHEN and SYDVKM. The CDR3 nucleotides read TGTGCCAGCAGTTTAGGGATGGAAGCTTTCTTT. Translation gives CASSLGMEAFF.

The genes are TRBV6-5 and TRBJ1-1; weak D call: TRBD1 (5 bases). Germline V CDR1 and CDR2: MNHEY, SVGAGI. V was clipped by 6 bases and J by 1 base, with 15 bases between them. CDR3 length equals 15 residues. CDR3 in DNA: TGTGCCAGCAGCCATGGGACTTTTTCGAACACTGAAGCTTTCTTT. Its protein is CASSHGTFSNTEAFF.

The chain has TRBV10-3 and TRBJ2-5, with 8 bases that match TRBD1. With V trimmed by 6 bases and J by 2 bases, 5 bases remained unmatched. The CDR3 is 14 residues long. Germline-derived CDR1 and CDR2 are ENHRY and SYGVKD. The CDR3 sequence is CAISPNRGQETQYF. CDR3 DNA sequence: TGTGCCATCAGCCCAAACAGGGGGCAAGAGACCCAGTACTTC.

CDR3 bases: TGTGCCAGCAGAAGGGGCCCCTACGAGCAGTACTTC. This encodes CASRRGPYEQYF. The chain carries TRBV28 and TRBJ2-7; possibly TRBD1 for D (5 bases). Germline CDR1 MDHEN, CDR2 SYDVKM. V lost 6 bases to trimming and J lost 2 bases, with 8 bases between them. CDR3 length: 12 amino acids.

The rearrangement joins TRBV27 to TRBJ2-2, with TRBD2 matching over 12 bases. Looked up from germline, CDR1 is MNHEY and CDR2 is SMNVEV (reference sequence). The CDR3 consists of 16 residues. The J segment lost 6 bases and the V segment lost 6 bases, leaving 8 bases of the junction unmatched. The CDR3 region is CASRLLAGGPSGELFF. CDR3 sequence (DNA): TGTGCCAGCAGACTCCTAGCGGGAGGGCCTTCCGGGGAGCTGTTTTTT.

The genes are TRBV19 and TRBJ2-1; 7 positions agree with TRBD2. The CDR3 totals 14 residues. From germline, CDR1 is LNHDA and CDR2 SQIVND (reference sequence). J lost 9 bases, V lost 5 bases, and 10 bases had no gene match. The chain's CDR3 is CASSYAGVGIEQFF. The CDR3 DNA reads as TGTGCCAGTAGTTATGCGGGAGTGGGCATTGAGCAGTTCTTC.

Details on this clone: Other DNA variants within this sample encode the same CDR3. This chain connects TRBV6-5 to TRBJ2-6; D gene ambiguous. CDR1 is MNHEY, CDR2 SVGAGI, per germline. V lost 0 bases to trimming and J lost 0 bases, with 6 bases between them. This CDR3 is built from 16 residues. The CDR3 DNA sequence: TGTGCCAGCAGTTACTCTGGGCTCTCTGGGGCCAACGTCCTGACTTTC. Its protein is CASSYSGLSGANVLTF.

The V gene is TRBV14, the J gene TRBJ2-5; D gene ambiguous. Germline V gene data show CDR1 as SGHDN and CDR2 as FVKESK. The CDR3 spans 12 residues. The V and J ends lost 0 bases and 5 bases respectively, with 4 bases between them. For the CDR3, the DNA is TGTGCCAGCAGCCAAGACTGGGAGACCCAGTACTTC. Its translation is CASSQDWETQYF.

The chain employs TRBV6-5 and TRBJ2-1, with D possibly being TRBD1 or TRBD2 (5 bases each). The CDR3 sequence is 16 residues long. Germline CDR1 and CDR2: MNHEY and SVGAGI. V lost 1 base and J lost 0, with 10 bases in between. The CDR3 region has the DNA TGTGCCAGCAGTTACTGGGACGGCTACTCCTACAATGAGCAGTTCTTC. Amino acid sequence: CASSYWDGYSYNEQFF.

This chain links TRBV6-1 with TRBJ2-7, with TRBD2 identical over 7 bases. The germline V gene has CDR1 MNHNS and CDR2 SASEGT. The CDR3 is 14 amino acids. J was trimmed by 4 bases and V by 4 bases; bases with no gene match: 7. The CDR3 sequence: CASSVEGRAYEQYF. The DNA for the CDR3 is TGTGCCAGCAGTGTAGAAGGGAGGGCTTACGAGCAGTACTTC.

The chain couples TRBV19 to TRBJ2-4; TRBD2 might be the D (5 bases). This CDR3 is built from 15 residues. Looked up from germline, CDR1 is LNHDA and CDR2 is SQIVND (reference sequence). Trimming took 0 bases from V and 3 from J, leaving 9 bases between them. CDR3 bases: TGTGCCAGTAGTATAGACCCTACTAGCAAAAACATTCAGTACTTC. Translated, it gives CASSIDPTSKNIQYF.

The chain is built from TRBV30 and TRBJ2-5, with D unresolved. CDR1 is GTSNPN and CDR2 is SVGIG in the germline V gene (reference sequence). CDR3 length: 11 residues. The germline V and J ends were trimmed by 0 bases and 7 bases, with 6 bases remaining between them. The CDR3 DNA follows: TGTGCCTGGAGTGTGATGGGGACCCAGTACTTC. Residues: CAWSVMGTQYF.